This TCR beta chain was captured by sequencing in a study of identical twins. Study-level points and caveats: Fewer insertions were carried by abundant cord blood beta clonotypes, but none was seen in memory repertoires. Twin-shared out-of-frame alpha sequences were enriched for low generation probability.

The donor group consisted entirely of healthy Caucasians. V lost 2 bases, J lost 4 bases, and 10 bases stayed unmatched. CDR1 and CDR2 (germline): SGHDT, YYEEEE. The CDR3 totals 18 residues. Unique molecular identifiers were present on cDNA, and template switching added a universal primer site. MiXCR was run by TCRdb on the 5' RACE reads, yielding one entry per CDR3 protein. The profile shows about 1.7 million distinct CDR3 sequences, about 31% of them singletons. A note on this clonotype: Its matching antigen is unknown.

The receptor comes from a newborn girl in good health. Input material: cord blood. The chain carries TRBV5-6 and TRBJ2-3, with 13 bases lining up with TRBD2. The CDR3 protein is CASSLLAGGPSVADTQYF. In DNA form, the CDR3 reads TGTGCCAGCAGCTTACTAGCGGGGGGGCCTTCAGTGGCAGATACGCAGTATTTT.